This paragraph covers one TCR beta chain sequence. What it binds is unknown. Scientists ran DNA taken from cultured CD4+ T cells through the Oncomine TCR Beta short-read assay for sequencing. TCRdb analysed the PCR reads with MiXCR anew, one entry per CDR3 protein. This repertoire shows over 2,000 distinct CDR3 sequences, around 40% found once; its top ten account for 60% to 85%. V was clipped by 3 bases and J by 5 bases; unmatched bases: 16. The CDR3 extends over 18 amino acids. The record originates from a study of vaccination and CD4 T cells after COVID-19. Study background: Those taking part got two shots of either the BNT162b2 or the mRNA-1273 vaccine. Researchers treated control cultures with a CEFX pool, an HIV-1 Nef pool, or no peptide.

Treatment reported: roughly 11-day PBMC culture with coronavirus spike peptide pools or control peptides (ViraFEST assay). Samples of CD4+ T cells were obtained from the unexposed donor before the COVID-19 pandemic (2011-2018). Study-wide findings and caveats: Convalescent patients' median share of reactive clones seen only post-vaccination was 70% to 90%. A nonsignificant rise from about 20 to 38 was seen in the median number of SARS-CoV-2-reactive clonotypes.

V usage is TRBV12-3 or TRBV12-4 and J usage is TRBJ2-1; TRBD1 matches at 7 bases. The receptor was derived from a human donor in good health. What was sequenced was CD4+ T cells from blood, cultured in vitro. CDR3 nucleotides: TGTGCCAGCAGTTTGGCGTCTGTTCGGGACAGCAAGGACAATGAGCAGTTCTTC. Protein: CASSLASVRDSKDNEQFF.